The 27 T cell receptor beta chains below come from one sample, sequenced in a study of OX40 agonist ivuxolimab in advanced cancers. The table came from immunoSEQ multiplex PCR; TCRdb's copy has only in-frame clones and leaves some out. The repertoire consists of over 100,000 clones, with 85% to 90% occurring once and the leading ten covering around 0.53%. The material was CD4+ or CD8+ T cells sorted from blood, obtained in a trial of the OX40 agonist ivuxolimab. These receptors originate from an adult with an advanced solid tumor such as melanoma, head and neck, liver or kidney cancer.

This chain uses TRBV6-1 with TRBJ2-5; 7 nucleotides line up with TRBD1. This CDR3 has 13 amino acids. CDR1 is MNHNS, CDR2 SASEGT, per germline. The J segment lost 2 bases and the V segment lost 11 bases, leaving 8 bases of the junction unmatched. CDR3 DNA sequence: TGTGCCGGGATACGGGACAGTCAAGAGACCCAGTACTTC. This codes for CAGIRDSQETQYF.

The V gene is TRBV30, the J gene TRBJ2-1, with TRBD2 matching over 7 bases. There are 14 residues in the CDR3. The germline gives CDR1 GTSNPN, CDR2 SVGIG (reference sequence). V lost 2 bases to trimming and J lost 5 bases; unmatched junction nucleotides: 6. Here the CDR3 reads CAWSWGGTHNEQFF. As DNA, the CDR3 is TGTGCCTGGAGTTGGGGGGGGACCCACAATGAGCAGTTCTTC.

The chain combines TRBV27 with TRBJ1-2; 10 bases agree with TRBD1. This CDR3 region has 14 residues. CDR1 is MNHEY and CDR2 is SMNVEV in the germline V gene (reference sequence). Trimming at V came to 10 bases and at J to 4 bases, leaving 9 bases not matched to a gene. As DNA, the CDR3 is TGTGCCATCTTCCGACAGGGGGCCTCCTATGGCTACACCTTC. It yields the protein CAIFRQGASYGYTF.

V and J are TRBV9 and TRBJ2-2; D call uncertain. The germline V gene has CDR1 SGDLS and CDR2 YYNGEE. The CDR3 extends over 15 amino acids. V lost 0 bases, J lost 5 bases, and 11 bases lay in between. The CDR3 loop is CASSVATADTGELFF. The CDR3 DNA is TGTGCCAGCAGCGTAGCCACGGCAGATACCGGGGAGCTGTTTTTT.

The chain employs TRBV19 and TRBJ2-3; no definite D call. This CDR3 is 12 amino acids long. Trimming pared 5 bases from V and 1 base from J, leaving 4 bases between. In germline, CDR1 is LNHDA, CDR2 SQIVND (reference sequence). The CDR3 spells CASSQGTDTQYF. As DNA, the CDR3 is TGTGCCAGTAGTCAGGGCACAGATACGCAGTATTTT.

This clone showed up just a few times. This chain connects TRBV6-5 to TRBJ2-7, with 10 bases matching TRBD1. The CDR3 sequence is 15 residues long. The V and J ends lost 5 bases and 3 bases, in that order; junction bases with no gene match: 7. The germline V gene has CDR1 MNHEY and CDR2 SVGAGI. CDR3 nucleotides: TGTGCCAGCAGTATAATTCGGACAGGGGGCTACGAGCAGTACTTC. This codes for CASSIIRTGGYEQYF.

The J gene is TRBJ1-6, the V gene TRBV6-6; 10 nucleotides line up with TRBD1. The CDR3 contains 15 residues. The V and J ends lost 6 bases and 5 bases, in that order; junction bases with no gene match: 4. Per germline, CDR1 MNHNY and CDR2 SVGAGI (reference sequence). The CDR3 coding sequence is TGTGCCAGCAGCCGGACAGGGGGAAATAATTCACCCCTCCACTTT. Protein sequence: CASSRTGGNNSPLHF.

V usage is TRBV7-2 and J usage is TRBJ2-7, with 9 bases aligning to TRBD1. Trimming took 1 base from V and 3 from J; bases not matched to a gene: 1. This CDR3 has 14 residues. The germline V gene has CDR1 SGHTA and CDR2 FQGNSA. The CDR3 reads CASSLGQGGYEQYF. CDR3 DNA sequence: TGTGCCAGCAGCTTAGGACAGGGGGGCTACGAGCAGTACTTC.

This chain links TRBV4-3 with TRBJ2-3, with D possibly matching TRBD1 (6 bases). CDR1 and CDR2 (germline): LGHNA, YSLEER. There are 13 residues in the CDR3. Trimming removed 0 bases at V and 9 bases at J, with 10 bases between. This CDR3 reads CASSQDGDRTQYF. CDR3 nucleotide sequence: TGCGCCAGCAGCCAAGATGGAGACAGGACGCAGTATTTT.

This chain connects TRBV7-9 to TRBJ1-2; 7 positions agree with TRBD1. V shed 7 bases, J shed 0 bases, and the junction held 8 bases outside the gene matches. The CDR3 length is 15 residues. Germline CDR1 reads SEHNR; CDR2 reads FQNEAQ (reference sequence). CDR3 sequence: CASTRRDSPNYGYTF. The CDR3 coding sequence is TGTGCCAGCACTCGTAGGGACAGTCCTAACTATGGCTACACCTTC.

The chain recombines TRBV5-5 with TRBJ1-2; the match to TRBD1 covers 11 bases. Germline loops: CDR1 SGHKS, CDR2 YYEKEE (reference sequence). Germline trimming cut 2 bases from V and 8 bases from J; bases unmatched to any gene: 5. CDR3 length: 14 residues. The DNA of the CDR3 is TGTGCCAGCAGCTTAGGACAGGGGGCGCGGGGCTACACCTTC. It codes for CASSLGQGARGYTF. The whole variable domain, filled in from reference TRBV5-5 and TRBJ1-2, reads DAGVTQSPTHLIKTRGQQVTLRCSPISGHKSVSWYQQVLGQGPQFIFQYYEKEERGRGNFPDRFSARQFPNYSSELNVNALLLGDSALYLCASSLGQGARGYTFGSGTRLTVV.

The rearrangement uses TRBV5-1 and TRBJ2-5; 7 bases map to TRBD1. V lost 4 bases and J lost 1; bases outside the gene matches: 4. The CDR3 totals 14 residues. The V gene's germline CDR1 is SGHRS and CDR2 YFSETQ. The CDR3 DNA is TGCGCCAGCAGCACAGGGACAGTCCAAGAGACCCAGTACTTC. Protein product: CASSTGTVQETQYF.

J is TRBJ1-4 and V is TRBV4-1, with D possibly matching TRBD1 (6 bases). The CDR3 extends over 15 amino acids. Germline-derived CDR1 and CDR2 are MGHRA and YSYEKL. V was trimmed by 7 bases and J by 4 bases, leaving 16 bases between them. The DNA of the CDR3 is TGCGCCAGCACGAAGGGAGCAGGGGTTAATGAAAAACTGTTTTTT. It translates to CASTKGAGVNEKLFF.

The CDR3 is CASSIGESSYNEQFF. CDR3 DNA sequence: TGTGCCAGTAGTATTGGGGAGAGCTCCTACAATGAGCAGTTCTTC. The chain uses TRBV19 and TRBJ2-1; a possible D gene is TRBD2 (5 bases). V dropped 3 bases and J dropped 0 bases, with 9 bases sitting between them. The CDR3 extends over 15 amino acids. The germline CDR1 and CDR2 sequences are LNHDA and SQIVND (reference sequence).

This chain connects TRBV29-1 to TRBJ2-7; TRBD1 matches 7 bases. The V gene end was trimmed by 7 bases and the J gene end by 1 base; junction bases not matched to a gene: 7. In germline, CDR1 is SQVTM, CDR2 ANQGSEA. This CDR3 contains 13 residues. The CDR3 DNA is TGCAGCGCCCTCGGACAGGCTTCCTACGAGCAGTACTTC. Encoded protein: CSALGQASYEQYF.

The sample holds one count of this clone. Different DNA sequences within this sample yield the same CDR3. The rearrangement joins TRBV19 to TRBJ2-3, with 12 bases lining up with TRBD2. CDR1 is LNHDA and CDR2 is SQIVND in the germline V gene (reference sequence). The trim removed 2 bases at V and 3 bases at J, leaving 0 bases unmatched. The CDR3 contains 15 residues. The CDR3 loop reads CASSILAGGTDTQYF. CDR3 DNA: TGTGCCAGTAGTATACTAGCGGGGGGGACAGATACGCAGTATTTT.

This sequence joins TRBV6-6 and TRBJ2-7; 9 bases align to TRBD2. There are 14 residues in the CDR3. Germline trimming cut 7 bases from V and 2 bases from J; bases unmatched to any gene: 6. In germline, CDR1 is MNHNY, CDR2 SVGAGI (reference sequence). CDR3 region: CASTAAGGTYEQYF. In DNA form, the CDR3 reads TGTGCCAGCACCGCCGCGGGAGGGACCTACGAGCAGTACTTC.

To note about this clone: A read error may produce the germline difference seen at one junction end. The chain links TRBV30 to TRBJ1-4, with 9 nucleotides matching TRBD1. Germline CDR1 reads GTSNPN; CDR2 reads SVGIG (reference sequence). CDR3 length: 12 amino acids. The CDR3 DNA follows: TGTGCCTGGAGCAATGACGCCGGGACAGGGTATTTT. Amino acid sequence: CAWSNDAGTGYF.

This clone came up a few times. This chain connects TRBV27 to TRBJ2-1; TRBD2 matches at 11 bases. V lost 4 bases and J lost 6; bases outside the gene matches: 8. In germline, CDR1 is MNHEY, CDR2 SMNVEV (reference sequence). There are 16 residues in the CDR3. CDR3 nucleotides: TGTGCCAGCAGTTCCCGACTAGCGGGGAGGAGCAATGAGCAGTTCTTC. Protein product: CASSSRLAGRSNEQFF.

This clone was seen more than once but under ten times. The rearrangement links TRBV5-1 to TRBJ1-4, with D unresolved. The V and J ends lost 0 bases and 5 bases respectively, with 8 bases between them. The CDR3 contains 14 residues. Germline lookup yields CDR1 SGHRS and CDR2 YFSETQ. Here the CDR3 reads CASSLGHRNEKLFF. In DNA form, the CDR3 reads TGCGCCAGCAGCTTGGGACACCGGAATGAAAAACTGTTTTTT.

As regards this clone: The same CDR3 also results from other DNA sequences found in this sample. The J gene is TRBJ1-5, the V gene TRBV5-6; D unresolved. This CDR3 has 13 residues. V was clipped by 0 bases and J by 3 bases, with 4 bases between them. Per germline, CDR1 SGHDT and CDR2 YYEEEE. This chain's CDR3 is CASSLGPNQPQHF. The CDR3 coding sequence is TGTGCCAGCAGCTTGGGCCCCAATCAGCCCCAGCATTTT.

V and J are TRBV19 and TRBJ2-5, with D perhaps given as TRBD1 or TRBD2 (5 bases each). This CDR3 has 10 residues. CDR1 and CDR2 from the germline V gene are LNHDA and SQIVND (reference sequence). V shed 8 bases and J shed 9 bases, with 10 bases lying between them. Here the CDR3 DNA reads TGTGCCAGTGGTCGAGGGGCCCAGTACTTC. This codes for CASGRGAQYF.

As regards this clone: The junction departs from germline at one end; a sequencing error may be responsible. The chain combines TRBV4-1 with TRBJ2-1; 9 bases are a match to TRBD2. Per the germline V gene, CDR1 is MGHRA and CDR2 is YSYEKL. The CDR3 has 17 amino acids. CDR3 in amino acids: CASIQSGRGGSYNEQFF. The DNA for the CDR3 is TGCGCCAGCATCCAAAGTGGGCGGGGGGGCTCCTACAATGAGCAGTTCTTC.

V usage is TRBV6-4 and J usage is TRBJ2-7, with D tentatively TRBD2 (5 bases). The ends were cut back, 6 bases at V and 1 base at J, with 19 bases in the middle. The CDR3 length is 16 residues. CDR1 is MRHNA and CDR2 is SNTAGT in the germline V gene. The CDR3 DNA is TGTGCCAGCAGAGCGGTAGGCAGACCAACGTCCTACGAGCAGTACTTC. Translated: CASRAVGRPTSYEQYF.

This sequence joins TRBV7-9 and TRBJ2-5; possibly TRBD2 for D (6 bases). Germline lookup yields CDR1 SEHNR and CDR2 FQNEAQ (reference sequence). Trimming cost V 6 bases and J 3 bases, with 23 bases left between them. The CDR3 totals 17 residues. CDR3 region: CASSAPIGRRAEETQYF. In DNA, the CDR3 is TGTGCCAGCAGTGCACCGATAGGGAGGCGAGCAGAAGAGACCCAGTACTTC.

This clone is a singleton in its sample. The chain joins TRBV7-8 to TRBJ2-2; D is tentatively TRBD1 or TRBD2 (5 bases each). CDR1 SGHVS and CDR2 FQNEAQ come from the germline V gene. This CDR3 is built from 16 residues. V was shortened by 0 bases and J by 1 base, with 9 bases between the two germline ends. The CDR3 region has the DNA TGTGCCAGCAGCTTAGCGGGACGGATGAACACCGGGGAGCTGTTTTTT. This encodes CASSLAGRMNTGELFF.

Comment on this clone: The sample has other DNA sequences that encode this CDR3 too. The CDR3 protein is CASSPGLAGTDTQYF. As DNA, the CDR3 is TGTGCCAGCAGCCCAGGACTAGCGGGGACAGATACGCAGTATTTT. The V and J genes are TRBV5-8 and TRBJ2-3; 12 positions match TRBD2. The CDR3 contains 15 residues. Germline trimming cut 4 bases from V and 3 bases from J; bases unmatched to any gene: 3. The germline CDR1 and CDR2 sequences are SGHTS and YDEGEE. Full variable domain (outside the CDR3, taken from reference TRBV5-8 and TRBJ2-3): EAGVTQSPTHLIKTRGQQATLRCSPISGHTSVYWYQQALGLGLQFLLWYDEGEERNRGNFPPRFSGRQFPNYSSELNVNALELEDSALYLCASSPGLAGTDTQYFGPGTRLTVL.